The 25 T cell receptor beta chains in this list originate from one sample, sequenced in a study of shared T cell receptors in the human thymus. The table came from immunoSEQ multiplex PCR; TCRdb's copy has only in-frame clones and leaves some out. The sample contains hundreds of thousands of clones, 88% of which appear only once. The sample was also linked to a second study, of human thymus T cells.

Sequencing was performed on thymocytes. Receptors originate from a boy under two years old with a congenital heart defect.

The CDR3 coding sequence is TGTGCCAGCAGTTTAGGACAGGGTTACTACGAGCAGTACTTC. This sequence encodes CASSLGQGYYEQYF. The rearrangement links TRBV27 to TRBJ2-7; 8 bases line up with TRBD1. Per germline, CDR1 MNHEY and CDR2 SMNVEV (reference sequence). The CDR3 sequence is 14 residues long. J was trimmed by 3 bases and V by 2 bases; bases with no gene match: 3.

The rearrangement links TRBV11-2 to TRBJ2-3, with D possibly TRBD2 on 6 matching bases. The germline gives CDR1 SGHAT, CDR2 FQNNGV. Trimming shortened V by 4 bases and J by 2 bases, and 16 bases separated the two germline ends. The CDR3 spans 16 residues. In nucleotides, the CDR3 is TGTGCCAGCAGCTCCCGACTAAGGGAGGTCACAGATACGCAGTATTTT. It yields the protein CASSSRLREVTDTQYF.

The CDR3 DNA reads as TGTGCCAGCAGTGAATATATATCAGGGGAGAGGGAAAAACTGTTTTTT. Residues: CASSEYISGEREKLFF. The chain carries TRBV25-1 and TRBJ1-4; tentative D call: TRBD1 (6 bases). CDR3 length equals 16 residues. Germline CDR1 reads MGHDK; CDR2 reads SYGVNS. V was pared by 0 bases and J by 8 bases, with 16 bases between.

The chain combines TRBV7-3 with TRBJ1-2; TRBD1 matches at 7 bases. The germline CDR1 and CDR2 sequences are SGHTA and FQGTGA. This CDR3 is built from 16 residues. V gave up 2 bases and J gave up 5 bases; unmatched junction bases: 11. The CDR3 DNA is TGTGCCAGCAGCTTATTGAGGGACAGAACCCCGTATGGCTACACCTTC. Translating it yields CASSLLRDRTPYGYTF.

J is TRBJ2-1 and V is TRBV4-3; TRBD1 might be the D (5 bases). Trimming stripped 3 bases from V and 9 bases from J, with 21 bases between. This CDR3 is built from 16 residues. Germline V lookup: CDR1 LGHNA, CDR2 YSLEER. In DNA, the CDR3 is TGCGCCAGCAGCCACAATAGGGGTGAAGGGGAAGTTGAGCAGTTCTTC. Its protein is CASSHNRGEGEVEQFF.

The chain couples TRBV4-3 to TRBJ2-7; D may be TRBD2 (8 bases). This CDR3 contains 19 residues. Germline V gene lookup returns CDR1 LGHNA and CDR2 YSLEER. The V end was cut by 1 base, the J end by 0 bases, with 22 bases between. Here the CDR3 DNA reads TGCGCCAGCAGCCAAGGGGTCTGGATCGGGAGGGGGCCCTCCTACGAGCAGTACTTC. It codes for CASSQGVWIGRGPSYEQYF.

The CDR3 loop reads CASSLLTDRAHYGYTF. CDR3 DNA sequence: TGTGCCAGCAGTCTACTTACGGACAGGGCTCACTATGGCTACACCTTC. The chain links TRBV28 to TRBJ1-2; 8 nucleotides line up with TRBD1. The CDR3 consists of 16 residues. Germline V gives CDR1 MDHEN, CDR2 SYDVKM. V was pared by 5 bases and J by 3 bases, with 11 bases of the junction left unmatched.

This clone appeared a few times. The chain joins TRBV4-3 to TRBJ2-1; 9 nucleotides line up with TRBD2. Germline CDR1 LGHNA, CDR2 YSLEER. CDR3 length: 16 amino acids. With 4 bases clipped from V and 7 bases from J, the junction kept 11 bases outside the gene matches. The CDR3 region has the DNA TGCGCCAGCAGCCCCACGAAACCCGCGGGGGGGAATGAGCAGTTCTTC. Translating it yields CASSPTKPAGGNEQFF.

The chain combines TRBV27 with TRBJ1-5; 9 bases agree with TRBD1. V shed 5 bases, J shed 1 base, and the junction held 3 bases outside the gene matches. This CDR3 is built from 15 residues. Germline assignment: CDR1 MNHEY and CDR2 SMNVEV (reference sequence). CDR3 DNA sequence: TGTGCCAGCAGTAGAGGACAGGGGAGCAATCAGCCCCAGCATTTT. Protein sequence: CASSRGQGSNQPQHF.

The gene calls are TRBV5-1 and TRBJ1-5; D perhaps matches TRBD1 (5 bases). Trimming pared 0 bases from V and 4 bases from J, leaving 8 bases between. The germline CDR1 and CDR2 sequences are SGHRS and YFSETQ. The CDR3 sequence is 14 residues long. Here the CDR3 reads CASSLDAGNQPQHF. In DNA, the CDR3 is TGCGCCAGCAGCTTGGACGCAGGGAATCAGCCCCAGCATTTT.

The chain is built from TRBV6-5 and TRBJ2-7; 9 nucleotides match TRBD1. CDR1 MNHEY and CDR2 SVGAGI come from the germline V gene. CDR3 size: 14 residues. The V gene end was trimmed by 6 bases and the J gene end by 3 bases; junction bases not matched to a gene: 6. The CDR3 region is CASSPGQGIYEQYF. The CDR3 DNA reads as TGTGCCAGCAGCCCGGGACAGGGTATCTACGAGCAGTACTTC.

The CDR3 DNA is TGTGCCTGGAATCAGGAGGACGGGAGTACGGAGACCCAGTACTTC. As protein: CAWNQEDGSTETQYF. The rearrangement uses TRBV30 and TRBJ2-5; weak D call: TRBD2 (6 bases). The V and J ends lost 4 bases and 5 bases respectively, with 20 bases between them. CDR3 length equals 15 residues. Germline lookup yields CDR1 GTSNPN and CDR2 SVGIG (reference sequence).

This chain connects TRBV2 to TRBJ1-5; 7 nucleotides match TRBD1. Losses at the gene ends were 2 bases for V and 4 bases for J; bases not matched to a gene: 8. CDR3 length: 16 amino acids. CDR1 is SNHLY and CDR2 is FYNNEI in the germline V gene. The CDR3 DNA follows: TGTGCCAGCAGTGAACCCCCTGCAGGGGGGAATCAGCCCCAGCATTTT. This translates into CASSEPPAGGNQPQHF.

This rearrangement joins TRBV4-3 to TRBJ2-5, with D unclear. The J call could be wrong; TRBJ2-7 is a better fit for the DNA end. CDR3 length: 12 amino acids. CDR1 is LGHNA and CDR2 is YSLEER in the germline V gene. CDR3 protein: CASSRGSYEQYF. For the CDR3, the DNA is TGCGCCAGCAGCCGCGGATCCTACGAGCAGTACTTC.

The rearrangement links TRBV30 to TRBJ2-5, with 9 bases lining up with TRBD2. The CDR3 runs 15 residues. The germline V gene has CDR1 GTSNPN and CDR2 SVGIG (reference sequence). Germline trimming cut 3 bases from V and 4 bases from J; bases unmatched to any gene: 9. This chain's CDR3 is CAWSDPRGGLETQYF. The CDR3 nucleotides read TGTGCCTGGAGCGACCCGCGGGGGGGCTTAGAGACCCAGTACTTC.

The J gene is TRBJ1-4, the V gene TRBV15; D perhaps matches TRBD1 (6 bases). Trimming removed 4 bases at V and 3 bases at J, with 12 bases between. The CDR3 contains 15 residues. The germline V gene has CDR1 LNHNV and CDR2 YYDKDF (reference sequence). CDR3 protein: CATSIPRGSNEKLFF. As DNA, the CDR3 is TGTGCCACCAGCATCCCCAGGGGTTCTAATGAAAAACTGTTTTTT.

V usage is TRBV28 and J usage is TRBJ2-3; TRBD2 agrees at 10 bases. Trimming at V came to 6 bases and at J to 4 bases, leaving 7 bases not matched to a gene. The CDR3 has 15 residues. Germline values: CDR1 MDHEN, CDR2 SYDVKM. The CDR3 spells CASSPPGTSADTQYF. CDR3 nucleotide sequence: TGTGCCAGCAGCCCACCAGGGACTAGCGCAGATACGCAGTATTTT.

The table lists this clone with a few counts. The genes are TRBV5-6 and TRBJ2-4; 10 nucleotides align to TRBD1. Losses at the gene ends were 4 bases for V and 9 bases for J; bases not matched to a gene: 7. The germline V gene encodes CDR1 SGHDT and CDR2 YYEEEE. This CDR3 has 14 amino acids. CDR3 amino acids: CASSTGTGEGIQYF. CDR3 sequence (DNA): TGTGCCAGCAGCACCGGGACAGGGGAAGGCATTCAGTACTTC.

The chain uses TRBV4-3 and TRBJ2-3, with D tentatively TRBD2 (6 bases). V was cut by 0 bases and J by 4 bases, with 14 bases left in between. CDR3 length: 16 residues. Germline V gene sequence: CDR1 LGHNA, CDR2 YSLEER. The CDR3 DNA is TGCGCCAGCAGCCAAGACGTGGCGGGAAGGTCAGATACGCAGTATTTT. Its translation: CASSQDVAGRSDTQYF.

This rearrangement joins TRBV29-1 to TRBJ2-7; TRBD1 matches 9 bases. CDR3 size: 15 residues. Looked up from germline, CDR1 is SQVTM and CDR2 is ANQGSEA. V was pared by 0 bases and J by 0 bases, with 3 bases of the junction left unmatched. CDR3 nucleotides: TGCAGCGTTGAAGACGGGACAGGGCTCTCCTACGAGCAGTACTTC. The encoded protein is CSVEDGTGLSYEQYF.

This clone was seen a few times. The V call is TRBV11-3, the J call TRBJ2-7, with TRBD2 matching over 8 bases. Germline CDR1 reads SGHNT; CDR2 reads YENEEA. The ends lost 3 bases at V and 1 base at J; junction bases unmatched: 5. CDR3 length equals 15 residues. This CDR3 reads CASSFGGGMSYEQYF. CDR3 bases: TGTGCCAGCAGCTTCGGGGGGGGGATGTCCTACGAGCAGTACTTC.

This rearrangement joins TRBV5-4 to TRBJ2-2; 7 bases are shared with TRBD2. This CDR3 has 14 residues. The germline V gene has CDR1 SGHNT and CDR2 YYREEE (reference sequence). The ends lost 3 bases at V and 5 bases at J; junction bases unmatched: 4. CDR3 coding DNA: TGTGCCAGCAGCTGGGGGGGAGGGACCGGGGAGCTGTTTTTT. Encoded protein: CASSWGGGTGELFF. Full variable domain (missing parts from reference TRBV5-4 and TRBJ2-2): ETGVTQSPTHLIKTRGQQVTLRCSSQSGHNTVSWYQQALGQGPQFIFQYYREEENGRGNFPPRFSGLQFPNYSSELNVNALELDDSALYLCASSWGGGTGELFFGEGSRLTVL.

The chain links TRBV19 to TRBJ1-4; maybe TRBD1 (6 bases). V dropped 5 bases and J dropped 3 bases, with 13 bases sitting between them. The CDR3 is made up of 15 amino acids. Looked up from germline, CDR1 is LNHDA and CDR2 is SQIVND (reference sequence). CDR3 in amino acids: CASSRRGRANEKLFF. DNA of the CDR3: TGTGCCAGTAGTCGCAGGGGCAGGGCTAATGAAAAACTGTTTTTT.

This clone was detected only a few times. The chain is built from TRBV6-1 and TRBJ2-7; TRBD2 aligns across 12 bases. CDR1 and CDR2 from the germline V gene are MNHNS and SASEGT. V lost 2 bases, J lost 6 bases, and 8 bases stayed unmatched. The CDR3 is 16 residues long. The chain's CDR3 is CASSELAGGRNGEQYF. Written as DNA, the CDR3 is TGTGCCAGCAGTGAACTAGCGGGAGGGCGGAATGGCGAGCAGTACTTC.

V gene TRBV9 combines with J gene TRBJ2-3, with D tentatively TRBD2 (6 bases). The CDR3 totals 13 residues. Germline lookup yields CDR1 SGDLS and CDR2 YYNGEE. Trimming cost V 7 bases and J 1 base, with 10 bases left between them. CDR3 coding DNA: TGTGCCAGCGGGGCTAGCGGCACAGATACGCAGTATTTT. This sequence encodes CASGASGTDTQYF.